This TCR beta chain was retrieved from a study of shared clonotypes between healthy human individuals. Whole-study results and caveats: All-four-donor shared clonotypes had higher generation probabilities than non-shared clonotypes did. Sharing across four donors was highest in naive CD4 (roughly 5%) and lowest in memory CD8 (roughly 0.4%).

CDR3 length: 12 residues. Germline V gene lookup returns CDR1 LNHDA and CDR2 SQIVND (reference sequence). DNA at about 0.2 ug, some 31,000 T cell genomes, went into sorted-subset replicate PCRs. As handled by the study authors: As immunoSEQ supplied junction-only sequences (without quality scores), filtering differed. Sequencing was performed with immunoSEQ multiplex PCR; in TCRdb, only in-frame clones are kept and a portion is missing. The V and J calls and clone size come from that table; D and trimming were worked out from the DNA. This sample has about 610,000 clones, with 96% found just once. Only CD45RO-negative cells positively selected for CCR7 counted as naive CD8 cells, so terminally differentiated effector memory CD45RA+ cells were excluded. Points on this clone: As yet, its antigen is unknown. The junction shows a germline mismatch at one end, possibly a read error.

The chain carries TRBV19 and TRBJ2-1; D possibly matches TRBD1 or TRBD2 (5 bases each). Material for sequencing was naive CD8+ T cells sorted from blood. The TCR sequence derives from a woman aged 30 to 39 in good health. CDR3 sequence: CASSIVGTDRVF. For the CDR3, the DNA is TGTGCCAGTAGTATCGTTGGGACGGATCGCGTCTTC.